These 5 T cell receptor beta chains came from one sample sequenced in a study of blood T cells in healthy people across ages. The authors ran a second PCR of about 7 to 12 cycles using a sample-barcoded 5' primer and a J-beta primer mix. Each CDR3 protein gets one entry after TCRdb re-called the 5' RACE reads with MiXCR. Of around 1.5 million distinct CDR3 sequences listed, approximately 59% are singletons. The specimen was blood. These receptors all come from a man younger than 35 in good health.

The V gene is TRBV27, the J gene TRBJ1-2, with D possibly matching TRBD1 (5 bases). This CDR3 is built from 17 residues. Trimming stripped 1 base from V and 5 bases from J, with 20 bases between. Germline V gene sequence: CDR1 MNHEY, CDR2 SMNVEV (reference sequence). CDR3 residues: CASSLFSGTRDSYGYTF. The CDR3 nucleotides are TGTGCCAGCAGTTTATTTTCCGGGACGAGGGATTCATATGGCTACACCTTC.

The chain carries TRBV7-9 and TRBJ1-2, with a tentative D call TRBD1 (5 bases). Between the trimmed V and J ends, which lost 1 base and 5 bases, there was a span of 11 bases. The CDR3 totals 14 residues. Germline lookup yields CDR1 SEHNR and CDR2 FQNEAQ (reference sequence). The CDR3 loop reads CASSLEAGPYGYTF. The CDR3 bases are TGTGCCAGCAGCTTAGAGGCAGGGCCTTATGGCTACACCTTC.

This chain uses TRBV3-1 with TRBJ2-1, with D unresolved. V shed 3 bases and J shed 0 bases, with 15 bases lying between them. The CDR3 is made up of 17 amino acids. Germline-derived CDR1 and CDR2 are LGHDT and YNNKEL (reference sequence). This chain's CDR3 is CASSQGYYGASYNEQFF. The CDR3 coding sequence is TGTGCCAGCAGCCAGGGGTACTACGGAGCCTCCTACAATGAGCAGTTCTTC.

The chain couples TRBV29-1 to TRBJ2-7; 9 nucleotides line up with TRBD1. In germline, CDR1 is SQVTM, CDR2 ANQGSEA. The CDR3 is made up of 13 amino acids. Trimming at V came to 4 bases and at J to 10 bases, leaving 11 bases not matched to a gene. The CDR3 nucleotides are TGCAGCGTTGCGAGGGACAGGGACTTCACCCAGTACTTC. It yields the protein CSVARDRDFTQYF.

This sequence joins TRBV3-1 and TRBJ1-2; a weak D match, TRBD1 (5 bases). This CDR3 region has 17 residues. Trimming removed 1 base from V and 1 base from J, with 16 bases in between. CDR1 is LGHDT and CDR2 is YNNKEL in the germline V gene (reference sequence). The CDR3: CASSQVLPTELNYGYTF. In DNA form, the CDR3 reads TGTGCCAGCAGCCAAGTATTACCGACAGAACTTAACTATGGCTACACCTTC.